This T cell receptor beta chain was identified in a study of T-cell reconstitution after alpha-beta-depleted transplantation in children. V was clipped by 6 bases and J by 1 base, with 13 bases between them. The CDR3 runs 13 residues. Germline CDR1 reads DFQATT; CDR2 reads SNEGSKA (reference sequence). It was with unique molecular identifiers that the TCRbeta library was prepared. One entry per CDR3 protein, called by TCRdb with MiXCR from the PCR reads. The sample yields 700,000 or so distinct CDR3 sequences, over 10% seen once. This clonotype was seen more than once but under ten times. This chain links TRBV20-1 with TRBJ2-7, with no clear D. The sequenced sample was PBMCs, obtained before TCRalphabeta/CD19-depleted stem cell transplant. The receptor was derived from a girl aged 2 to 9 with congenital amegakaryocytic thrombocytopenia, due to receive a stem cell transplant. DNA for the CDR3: TGCAGTGCCATAGATTGGGATTCCTACGAGCAGTACTTC. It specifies CSAIDWDSYEQYF.